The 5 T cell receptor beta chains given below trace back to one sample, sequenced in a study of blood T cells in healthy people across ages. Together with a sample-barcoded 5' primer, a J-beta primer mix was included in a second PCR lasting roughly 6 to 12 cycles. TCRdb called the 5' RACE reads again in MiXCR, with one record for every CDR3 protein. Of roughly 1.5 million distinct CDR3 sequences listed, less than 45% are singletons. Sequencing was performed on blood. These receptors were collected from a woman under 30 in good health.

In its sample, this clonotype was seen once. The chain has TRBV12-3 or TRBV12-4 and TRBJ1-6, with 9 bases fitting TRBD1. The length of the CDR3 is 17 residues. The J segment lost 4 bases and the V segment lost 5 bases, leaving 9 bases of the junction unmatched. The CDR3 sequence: CASSPNTGGAYNSPLHF. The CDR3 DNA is TGTGCCAGCAGTCCCAACACAGGGGGCGCGTATAATTCACCCCTCCACTTT.

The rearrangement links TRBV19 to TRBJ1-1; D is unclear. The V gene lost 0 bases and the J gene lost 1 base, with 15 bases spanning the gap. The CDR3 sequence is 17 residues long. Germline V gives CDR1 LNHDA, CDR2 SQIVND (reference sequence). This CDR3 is CASSIDGIGMGNTEAFF. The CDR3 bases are TGTGCCAGTAGTATAGATGGGATCGGGATGGGGAACACTGAAGCTTTCTTT.

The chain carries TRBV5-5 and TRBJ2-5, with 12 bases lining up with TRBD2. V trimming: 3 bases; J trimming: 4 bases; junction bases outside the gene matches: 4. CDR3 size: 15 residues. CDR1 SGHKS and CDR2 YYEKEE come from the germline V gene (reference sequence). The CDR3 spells CASSSPGLAGETQYF. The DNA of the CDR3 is TGTGCCAGCAGCTCCCCGGGACTAGCGGGAGAGACCCAGTACTTC.

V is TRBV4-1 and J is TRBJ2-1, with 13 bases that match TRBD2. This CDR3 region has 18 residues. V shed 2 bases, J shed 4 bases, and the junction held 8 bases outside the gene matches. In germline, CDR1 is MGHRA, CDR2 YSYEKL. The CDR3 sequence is CASSQYTSGRERYNEQFF. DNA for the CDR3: TGCGCCAGCAGCCAATATACTAGCGGGAGGGAAAGATACAATGAGCAGTTCTTC.

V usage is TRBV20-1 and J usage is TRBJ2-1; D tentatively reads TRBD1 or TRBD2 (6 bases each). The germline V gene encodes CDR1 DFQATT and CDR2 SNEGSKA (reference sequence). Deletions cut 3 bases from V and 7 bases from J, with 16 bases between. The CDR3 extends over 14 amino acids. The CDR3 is CSASRGEIVNEQFF. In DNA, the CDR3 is TGCAGTGCTAGTAGGGGGGAGATTGTGAATGAGCAGTTCTTC.